One sample yielded the 18 T cell receptor beta chains listed below, sequenced in a study of cytomegalovirus exposure and HLA in healthy donors (dated by TCRdb to the late 2010s). Library creation used the immunoSEQ multiplex PCR assay. The multiplex PCR relied on a mix of 60 forward primers for TCR Vbeta segments and 13 reverse primers for TCR Jbeta segments. TCRdb re-hosts the immuneACCESS table, in-frame sequences only. Its copies lack some clones; in the studies checked, an unresolved V gene accounts for under half of them, and the cause for the rest is not known. The table for this sample lists approximately 280,000 clones; 80% to 90% of them were counted only once. The ten largest clones take up more than 2% of the sample. The sequenced sample was PBMCs. All receptors derive from a woman aged 18-30 years in good health and CMV-seronegative.

The chain carries TRBV2 and TRBJ1-2, with a possible D match to TRBD1 (5 bases). Germline CDR1 SNHLY, CDR2 FYNNEI. CDR3 length equals 13 residues. V gave up 3 bases and J gave up 12 bases, with 17 bases separating them. The DNA for the CDR3 is TGTGCCAGCAGTGACACTGGGGTAGGGGCCAACACCTTC. Translating gives CASSDTGVGANTF.

The chain is built from TRBV2 and TRBJ1-1; D is perhaps TRBD1 (5 bases). CDR1 and CDR2 (germline): SNHLY, FYNNEI. Trimming took off 4 bases at V and 1 base at J, with 10 bases between the two ends. The CDR3 is 14 amino acids. This CDR3 reads CASSVSQGNTEAFF. CDR3 in DNA: TGTGCCAGCAGTGTCTCCCAGGGGAACACTGAAGCTTTCTTT.

This clone has just a few counts. This sequence joins TRBV7-8 and TRBJ2-7; D possibly corresponds to TRBD2 (6 bases). The CDR3 sequence is 12 residues long. Germline assignment: CDR1 SGHVS and CDR2 FQNEAQ. The V end was cut by 3 bases, the J end by 4 bases, with 7 bases between. CDR3 in amino acids: CASSLRGYEQYF. As DNA, the CDR3 is TGTGCCAGCAGCTTGCGGGGTTACGAGCAGTACTTC. Drawing the rest from reference TRBV7-8 and TRBJ2-7, the complete variable domain is GAGVSQSPRYKVAKRGQDVALRCDPISGHVSLFWYQQALGQGPEFLTYFQNEAQLDKSGLPSDRFFAERPEGSVSTLKIQRTQQEDSAVYLCASSLRGYEQYFGPGTRLTVT.

The rearrangement joins TRBV5-1 to TRBJ2-7; 7 nucleotides align to TRBD1. The ends lost 4 bases at V and 0 bases at J; junction bases unmatched: 10. Germline CDR1 is SGHRS and CDR2 is YFSETQ. This CDR3 region has 16 residues. DNA for the CDR3: TGCGCCAGCAGCGGGATGGGGACAGACAACTCCTACGAGCAGTACTTC. The encoded protein is CASSGMGTDNSYEQYF.

The V and J genes are TRBV6-1 and TRBJ2-2, with no clear D. The CDR3 contains 12 residues. V shed 6 bases and J shed 0 bases, with 2 bases lying between them. The germline gives CDR1 MNHNS, CDR2 SASEGT. CDR3 sequence: CASSANTGELFF. DNA of the CDR3: TGTGCCAGCAGCGCGAACACCGGGGAGCTGTTTTTT.

This chain connects TRBV29-1 to TRBJ1-1; no clear D. V lost 7 bases to trimming and J lost 2 bases, with 11 bases between them. The CDR3 consists of 12 residues. Germline CDR1 and CDR2: SQVTM and ANQGSEA. The CDR3, as DNA: TGCAGCGGGAGGGAAGGAAACACTGAAGCTTTCTTT. It yields the protein CSGREGNTEAFF.

This clone was detected a few times. The chain is built from TRBV5-1 and TRBJ2-7; possible D gene TRBD2, 5 bases. The CDR3 covers 14 residues. The germline gives CDR1 SGHRS, CDR2 YFSETQ. The germline V and J ends were trimmed by 3 bases and 5 bases, with 15 bases remaining between them. The CDR3 DNA follows: TGCGCCAGCAGCTACACCCTAGGAGGCAACGAGCAGTACTTC. The encoded protein is CASSYTLGGNEQYF.

V usage is TRBV7-6 and J usage is TRBJ1-2; 9 bases match TRBD1. There are 17 residues in the CDR3. Germline V gene sequence: CDR1 SGHVS, CDR2 FNYEAQ. V trimming: 5 bases; J trimming: 4 bases; junction bases outside the gene matches: 14. CDR3 nucleotide sequence: TGTGCCAGCAGCGTTAGAGGTCCGGGACAGGGCCTCTATGGCTACACCTTC. Translation: CASSVRGPGQGLYGYTF.

The V gene is TRBV18, the J gene TRBJ2-7; a possible D gene is TRBD1 (5 bases). With 0 bases removed from V and 6 bases from J, the gap between germline ends came to 9 bases. This CDR3 region has 13 residues. Germline loops: CDR1 KGHSH, CDR2 LQKENI. CDR3 residues: CASSPPRQSEQYF. The DNA of the CDR3 is TGTGCCAGCTCACCACCCCGACAGAGCGAGCAGTACTTC.

The chain employs TRBV4-1 and TRBJ2-7; 9 bases match TRBD2. After removal of 1 base from V and 0 bases from J, the junction contained 4 bases not matched to a gene. The germline gives CDR1 MGHRA, CDR2 YSYEKL. The CDR3 has 16 residues. The CDR3 nucleotides are TGCGCCAGCAGCCAAGCGGGCGGGGGGGCCTCCTACGAGCAGTACTTC. Its translation: CASSQAGGGASYEQYF.

This clone was recorded only once. V is TRBV29-1 and J is TRBJ2-7; 9 nucleotides line up with TRBD1. V trimming: 2 bases; J trimming: 6 bases; junction bases outside the gene matches: 11. Per germline, CDR1 SQVTM and CDR2 ANQGSEA. The CDR3 extends over 15 amino acids. The CDR3 DNA reads TGCAGCGTTGAACCTGGACAGGGGAATCTCGGCGAGCAGTACTTC. It translates to CSVEPGQGNLGEQYF.

The chain has TRBV5-1 and TRBJ2-3; TRBD2 aligns across 11 bases. Germline CDR1 and CDR2: SGHRS and YFSETQ. The CDR3 runs 15 residues. Unmatched junction bases numbered 5, after V lost 5 bases and J lost 3 bases. CDR3 sequence: CASRKLAGVTDTQYF. The CDR3 nucleotides read TGCGCCAGCAGAAAACTAGCGGGGGTAACAGATACGCAGTATTTT.

This clone appeared a single time. This sequence joins TRBV18 and TRBJ2-7, with 7 bases fitting TRBD2. The J segment lost 1 base and the V segment lost 3 bases, leaving 3 bases of the junction unmatched. Germline CDR1 and CDR2: KGHSH and LQKENI. CDR3 length equals 14 residues. The DNA for the CDR3 is TGTGCCAGCTCACCTTCGGGGGGTTCCTACGAGCAGTACTTC. It is translated as CASSPSGGSYEQYF.

The chain employs TRBV21-1 and TRBJ1-2. TRBV21-1 is marked as a pseudogene. The CDR3 loop spans 17 amino acids. The CDR3 DNA reads as TGTGCCAGCAGCGGTCGTCTACGGCCTCGCGGGGACTATGGCTACACCTTC. This encodes CASSGRLRPRGDYGYTF.

There are a few counts of this clone. The J gene is TRBJ2-1, the V gene TRBV5-1, with 8 bases matching TRBD2. Germline values: CDR1 SGHRS, CDR2 YFSETQ. The V segment lost 0 bases and the J segment 4 bases; nucleotides outside the gene matches: 6. The CDR3 has 16 amino acids. CDR3 DNA: TGCGCCAGCAGCTTGGCAGCGGGGGTGCCATACAATGAGCAGTTCTTC. Its translation is CASSLAAGVPYNEQFF.

The V and J genes are TRBV19 and TRBJ1-1; D is unresolved. The CDR3 is 13 amino acids. V was clipped by 5 bases and J by 0 bases, with 7 bases between them. The V gene's germline CDR1 is LNHDA and CDR2 SQIVND (reference sequence). CDR3 amino acids: CASSSHMNTEAFF. For the CDR3, the DNA is TGTGCCAGTAGTTCCCACATGAACACTGAAGCTTTCTTT.

The table lists this clone with a count of one. The gene calls are TRBV10-2 and TRBJ1-2, with no clear D. CDR3 length: 13 residues. Trimming left V 10 bases short and J 0 bases short, with 12 bases between. The germline V gene encodes CDR1 WSHSY and CDR2 SAAADI. CDR3 sequence reads: CAIEGPSNYGYTF. CDR3 in DNA: TGCGCCATCGAGGGCCCTTCTAACTATGGCTACACCTTC.

This chain joins TRBV5-1 and TRBJ1-6, with TRBD1 matching over 7 bases. There are 17 residues in the CDR3. V lost 2 bases and J lost 10; bases outside the gene matches: 15. Germline V lookup: CDR1 SGHRS, CDR2 YFSETQ. CDR3 residues: CASSFYRQGYFVSPLHF. CDR3 nucleotide sequence: TGCGCCAGCAGCTTTTACCGACAGGGTTACTTTGTATCACCCCTCCACTTT.